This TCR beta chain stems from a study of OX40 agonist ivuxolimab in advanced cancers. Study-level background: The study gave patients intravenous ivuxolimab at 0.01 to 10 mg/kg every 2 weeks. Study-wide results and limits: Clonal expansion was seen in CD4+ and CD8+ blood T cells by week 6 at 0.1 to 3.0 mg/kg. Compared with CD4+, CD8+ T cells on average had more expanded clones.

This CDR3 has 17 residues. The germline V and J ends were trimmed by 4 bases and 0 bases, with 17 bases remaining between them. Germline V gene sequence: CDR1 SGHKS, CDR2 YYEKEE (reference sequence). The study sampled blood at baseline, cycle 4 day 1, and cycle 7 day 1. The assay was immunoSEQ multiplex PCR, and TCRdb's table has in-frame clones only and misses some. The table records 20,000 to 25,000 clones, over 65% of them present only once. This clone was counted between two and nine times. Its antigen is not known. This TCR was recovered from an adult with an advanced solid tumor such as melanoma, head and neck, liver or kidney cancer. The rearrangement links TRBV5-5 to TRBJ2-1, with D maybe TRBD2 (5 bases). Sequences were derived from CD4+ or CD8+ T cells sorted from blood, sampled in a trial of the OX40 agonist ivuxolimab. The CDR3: CASSQDEDSSSYNEQFF. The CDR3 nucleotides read TGTGCCAGCAGCCAAGATGAGGACTCGAGCTCCTACAATGAGCAGTTCTTC.